A selection of T cell receptor beta chains follows, all from one sample in a study of blood T cells in healthy people across ages. TCRdb ran MiXCR on the 5' RACE reads and lists one entry per CDR3 protein. Among 800,000 to 1,000,000 distinct CDR3 sequences listed, approximately 49% were seen once. Sample: blood. Every receptor here comes from a man aged 30-40 years in good health. The CDR3 runs from the conserved cysteine through the conserved F or W. Fields, in order: J gene, V gene, CDR3 protein.

TRBJ2-1,TRBV6-2/TRBV6-3,CASSYSQYNEQFF
TRBJ2-1,TRBV11-1,CASSPRGAGSSEQFF
TRBJ1-2,TRBV20-1,CSARGSDISGYTF
TRBJ2-7,TRBV7-2,CASSFKGSGRVVPPYEQYF
TRBJ1-5,TRBV25-1,CASSRGQSNQPQHF
TRBJ1-1,TRBV29-1,CSVLGSTEAFF
TRBJ2-1,TRBV12-3/TRBV12-4,CASSLTGMGYNEQFF
TRBJ2-7,TRBV6-2/TRBV6-3,CASSYSKNDRASYEQYF
TRBJ2-7,TRBV30,CAWSSGGLSYEQYF
TRBJ2-7,TRBV24-1,CAASAQQSYEQYF
TRBJ1-5,TRBV6-1,CASSEGGVSPRPQHF
TRBJ2-5,TRBV7-2,CASSTSARFRETQYF
TRBJ2-4,TRBV20-1,CSARDLGSFAKNIQYF
TRBJ2-3,TRBV5-1,CASRPLDSSTDTQYF
TRBJ2-3,TRBV4-3,CASSQDGTSGGLRRTDTQYF
TRBJ2-3,TRBV3-1,CASSQARFGTGGRTDTQYF
TRBJ1-2,TRBV6-2/TRBV6-3,CASSDAAGGAYGYTF
TRBJ2-7,TRBV6-2/TRBV6-3,CASRMGGYSYEQYF
TRBJ2-3,TRBV21-1,CASSKVMSGGLRSTDTQYF
TRBJ2-5,TRBV15,CATSRDVTLGEETQYF
-,TRBV4-1,CASSQATSGSLYEQYF
TRBJ2-3,TRBV6-5,CASRKSTDTQYF
TRBJ2-7,TRBV19,CASSIEESAGATYEQYF
TRBJ2-3,TRBV28,CASRDDRGRSVADTQYF
TRBJ1-2,TRBV21-1,CASRCRPYGYTF
TRBJ2-5,TRBV18,CASSPQDGTQETQYF
TRBJ1-2,TRBV12-3/TRBV12-4,CAISGQGVGHTF
TRBJ2-3,TRBV12-3/TRBV12-4,CASSSGEGPDTQYF
TRBJ2-1,TRBV12-5,CASGFLGDNEQFF
TRBJ2-5,TRBV7-2,CASSLDGYGKTQYF
TRBJ2-5,TRBV7-8,CASSPKGPSLYQETQYF
TRBJ2-7,TRBV21-1,CASSKDLSTAAYEQYF
TRBJ2-3,TRBV28,CASSPLLAGLADTQYF
TRBJ2-3,TRBV24-1,CATSDLTSTDTQYF
TRBJ2-7,TRBV10-2,CASSEQEPYEQYF
TRBJ2-2,TRBV12-3/TRBV12-4,CASHQGTGELFF
TRBJ1-1,TRBV25-1,CASSVSGGQNTEAFF
TRBJ2-7,TRBV12-3/TRBV12-4,CASSLQGTSSYEQYF
TRBJ2-1,TRBV15,CATSRIYIAEQFF
TRBJ1-5,TRBV27,CASSSLGQGRQPQHF
TRBJ2-5,TRBV9,CASSPPPGGAETQYF
TRBJ2-3,TRBV6-1,CASSERVYGQYF
TRBJ2-7,TRBV7-2,CASRSQTGTYEQYF
TRBJ2-7,TRBV7-2,CAGSPNPDEQYF
TRBJ1-2,TRBV12-3/TRBV12-4,CASSRSDRDVGGYTF
TRBJ1-2,TRBV6-5,CASISSHGGQLYGYTF
TRBJ2-7,TRBV6-6,CASSYLGGSIYEQYF
TRBJ1-1,TRBV29-1,CSVEVGLHNTEAFF
TRBJ2-5,TRBV10-3,CAITADRSQETQYF
TRBJ1-1,TRBV7-9,CASSLGADLNTEAFF
TRBJ1-1,TRBV6-4,CASSDVGGVYTEAFF
TRBJ1-1,TRBV27,CASTSPFRVRDTEAFF
TRBJ2-7,TRBV20-1,CSARFDRSSSYEQYF
TRBJ1-1,TRBV5-1,CASRKDRGREAFF
TRBJ2-1,TRBV9,CASSVEVASAYNEQFF
TRBJ1-6,TRBV12-3/TRBV12-4,CASNSWRDGSPLHF
TRBJ1-6,TRBV20-1,CSARAPGRGNSPLHF
TRBJ2-5,TRBV7-9,CASSLKTRGETQYF